The TCR beta chain under discussion was sequenced for a study of response to subunit inactivated influenza vaccine. General study points: There was a suggestion from the authors that each seasonal influenza vaccination recruits few new T cells.

The CDR3 consists of 14 residues. Germline CDR1 SGDLS, CDR2 YYNGEE. V gave up 4 bases and J gave up 4 bases; unmatched junction bases: 7. TCRdb ran MiXCR on the RT-PCR reads and lists one entry per CDR3 protein. Here the sample spans 150,000 to 200,000 distinct CDR3 sequences, less than 15% being singletons. In regard to this clonotype: Its antigen remains unidentified.

These data were also filed under a second study, of T cells expressing NK-cell markers. That work adds: 5'RACE template switching built TCR beta cDNA with unique molecular identifiers. Dominant NKG2C+ clonotypes were found to form about 1.0-7.5% of CD8+ T cells in 5 or 6 donors.

The sequence came from a man in his fifties or sixties who received an inactivated influenza vaccine. The chain is built from TRBV9 and TRBJ1-1; TRBD1 matches 7 bases. The sample consisted of CD8+ T cells sorted from PBMCs, taken approximately 12 days after vaccination. The CDR3 DNA reads TGTGCCAGCAGCCTTCGGACAGGCGCCACTGAAGCTTTCTTT. It translates to CASSLRTGATEAFF.